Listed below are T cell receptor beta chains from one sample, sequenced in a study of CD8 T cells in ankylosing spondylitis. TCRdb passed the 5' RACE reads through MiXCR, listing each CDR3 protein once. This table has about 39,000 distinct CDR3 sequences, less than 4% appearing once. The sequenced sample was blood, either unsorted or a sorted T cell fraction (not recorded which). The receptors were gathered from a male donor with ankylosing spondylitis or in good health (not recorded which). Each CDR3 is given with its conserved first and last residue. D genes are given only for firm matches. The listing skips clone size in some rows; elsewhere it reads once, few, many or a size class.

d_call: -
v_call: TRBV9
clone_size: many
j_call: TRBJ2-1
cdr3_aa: CASSPGRLSYNEQFF
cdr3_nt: TGTGCCAGCAGCCCGGGCCGACTCTCCTACAATGAGCAGTTCTTC

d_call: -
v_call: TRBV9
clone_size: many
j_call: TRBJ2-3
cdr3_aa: CASSVEGRGTDTQYF
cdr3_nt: TGTGCCAGCAGCGTAGAGGGCAGGGGCACAGATACGCAGTATTTT

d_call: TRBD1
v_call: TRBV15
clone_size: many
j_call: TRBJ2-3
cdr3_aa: CATSTKGQAPADTQYF
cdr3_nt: TGTGCCACCAGCACCAAGGGACAGGCCCCCGCAGATACGCAGTATTTT

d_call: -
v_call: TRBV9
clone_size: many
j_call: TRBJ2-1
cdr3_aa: CASSPRGEADNEQFF
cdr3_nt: TGTGCCAGCAGTCCCAGGGGGGAGGCGGACAATGAGCAGTTCTTC

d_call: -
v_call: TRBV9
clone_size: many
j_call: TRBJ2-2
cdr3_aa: CASTKMTGSAVTGELFF
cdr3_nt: TGTGCCAGCACCAAAATGACGGGGTCGGCGGTCACCGGGGAGCTGTTTTTT

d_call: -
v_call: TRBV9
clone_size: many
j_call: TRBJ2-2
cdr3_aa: CASSVGVRGTGELFF
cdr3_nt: TGTGCCAGCAGCGTAGGGGTCCGAGGCACCGGGGAGCTGTTTTTT

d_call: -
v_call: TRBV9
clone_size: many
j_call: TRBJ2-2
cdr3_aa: CASSVDGYHTGELFF
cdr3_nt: TGTGCCAGCAGCGTAGACGGCTATCACACCGGGGAGCTGTTTTTT

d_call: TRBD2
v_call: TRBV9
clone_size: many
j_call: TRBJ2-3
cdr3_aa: CASTWRGEGTDTQYF
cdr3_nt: TGTGCCAGCACCTGGCGGGGGGAGGGCACAGATACGCAGTATTTT

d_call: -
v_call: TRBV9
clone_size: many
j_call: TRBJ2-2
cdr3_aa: CASSVDAHTGELFF
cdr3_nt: TGTGCCAGCAGCGTAGATGCCCACACCGGGGAGCTGTTTTTT

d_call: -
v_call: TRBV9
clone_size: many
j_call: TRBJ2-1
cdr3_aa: CASSPSPFDEQFF
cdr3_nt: TGTGCCAGCAGCCCTAGCCCATTCGATGAGCAGTTCTTC

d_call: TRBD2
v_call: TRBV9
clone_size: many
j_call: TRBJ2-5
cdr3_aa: CASSGGGPGETQYF
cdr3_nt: TGTGCCAGCAGCGGGGGGGGACCGGGGGAGACCCAGTACTTC

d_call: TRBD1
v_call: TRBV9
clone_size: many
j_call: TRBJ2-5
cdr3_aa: CASSVDPDRGPQTQYF
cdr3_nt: TGTGCCAGCAGCGTAGACCCGGACAGGGGGCCGCAGACCCAGTACTTC

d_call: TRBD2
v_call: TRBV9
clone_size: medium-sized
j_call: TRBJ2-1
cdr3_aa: CASSPTLPSGLNEQFF
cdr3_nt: TGTGCCAGCAGCCCAACCCTGCCTAGCGGATTGAATGAGCAGTTCTTC

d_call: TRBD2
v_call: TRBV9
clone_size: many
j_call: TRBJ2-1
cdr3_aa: CASSVDSGVYEQFF
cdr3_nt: TGTGCCAGCAGCGTTGATAGCGGGGTATATGAGCAGTTCTTC

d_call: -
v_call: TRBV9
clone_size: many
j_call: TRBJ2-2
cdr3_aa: CASSVEPGAVAGELFF
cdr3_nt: TGTGCCAGCAGCGTAGAGCCGGGGGCAGTCGCCGGGGAGCTGTTTTTT

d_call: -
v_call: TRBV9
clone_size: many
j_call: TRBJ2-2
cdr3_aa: CASSAVFGTGELFF
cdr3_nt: TGTGCCAGCAGCGCCGTGTTCGGGACCGGGGAGCTGTTTTTT

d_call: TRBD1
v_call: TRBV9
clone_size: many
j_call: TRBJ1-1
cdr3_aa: CASSVGTGAIRGGTEAFF
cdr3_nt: TGTGCCAGCAGCGTAGGGACAGGGGCGATTCGTGGTGGCACTGAAGCTTTCTTT

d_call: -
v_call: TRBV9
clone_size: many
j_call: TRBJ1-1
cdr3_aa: CASSFGGRTEAFF
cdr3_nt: TGTGCCAGCAGCTTTGGGGGGCGTACTGAAGCTTTCTTT

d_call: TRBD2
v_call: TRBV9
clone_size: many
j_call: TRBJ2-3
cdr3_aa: CASSVLAGATDTQYF
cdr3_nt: TGTGCCAGCAGCGTCCTAGCGGGGGCCACAGATACGCAGTATTTT

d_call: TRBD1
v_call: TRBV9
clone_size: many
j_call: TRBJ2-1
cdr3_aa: CASSAQQGTYNEQFF
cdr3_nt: TGTGCCAGCAGCGCCCAACAGGGGACCTACAATGAGCAGTTCTTC

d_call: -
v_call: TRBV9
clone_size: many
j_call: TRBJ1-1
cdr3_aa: CASSTLGGTEAFF
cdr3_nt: TGTGCCAGCAGCACCCTAGGGGGCACTGAAGCTTTCTTT

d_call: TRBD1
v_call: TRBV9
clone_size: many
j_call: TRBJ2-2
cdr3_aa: CASSVAGGDGELFF
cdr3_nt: TGTGCCAGCAGCGTAGCAGGGGGTGACGGGGAGCTGTTTTTT

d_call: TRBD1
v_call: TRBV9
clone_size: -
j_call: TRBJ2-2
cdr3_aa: CASSVEFGLDRGTGELFF
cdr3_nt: TGTGCCAGCAGCGTAGAGTTTGGGTTGGACAGGGGCACCGGGGAGCTGTTTTTT

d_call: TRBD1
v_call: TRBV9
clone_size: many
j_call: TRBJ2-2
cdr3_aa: CASSANRGIGELFF
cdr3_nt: TGTGCCAGCAGCGCCAACAGGGGCATCGGGGAGCTGTTTTTT

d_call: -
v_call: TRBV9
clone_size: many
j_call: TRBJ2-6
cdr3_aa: CASSVATGSGANVLTF
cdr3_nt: TGTGCCAGCAGCGTAGCTACTGGTTCCGGGGCCAACGTCCTGACTTTC

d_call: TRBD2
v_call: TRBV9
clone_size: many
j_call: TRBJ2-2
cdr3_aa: CASSVSGGEAGELFF
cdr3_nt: TGTGCCAGCAGCGTGAGCGGGGGTGAGGCCGGGGAGCTGTTTTTT

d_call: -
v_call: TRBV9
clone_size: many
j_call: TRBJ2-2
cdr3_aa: CASSAQRAAGELFF
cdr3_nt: TGTGCCAGCAGCGCCCAGAGGGCGGCCGGGGAGCTGTTTTTT

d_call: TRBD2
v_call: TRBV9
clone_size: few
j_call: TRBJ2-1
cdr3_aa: CASSGPWRGGADEQFF
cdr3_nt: TGTGCCAGCAGCGGCCCATGGCGGGGGGGGGCGGATGAGCAGTTCTTC

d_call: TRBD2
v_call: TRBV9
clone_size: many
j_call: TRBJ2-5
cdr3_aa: CASSVGGVFQETQYF
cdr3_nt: TGTGCCAGCAGCGTGGGGGGGGTGTTCCAAGAGACCCAGTACTTC

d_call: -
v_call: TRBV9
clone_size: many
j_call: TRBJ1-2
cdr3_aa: CASSGTGTRRGYTF
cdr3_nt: TGTGCCAGCAGCGGGACTGGGACCCGACGTGGCTACACCTTC

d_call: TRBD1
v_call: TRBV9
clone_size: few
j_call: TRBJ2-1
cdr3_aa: CASSVEAGGINNEQFF
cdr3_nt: TGTGCCAGCAGCGTAGAGGCAGGGGGCATCAACAATGAGCAGTTCTTC

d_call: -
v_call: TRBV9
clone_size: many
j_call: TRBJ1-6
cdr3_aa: CASSPATYNSPLHF
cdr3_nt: TGTGCCAGCAGCCCCGCGACCTATAATTCACCCCTCCACTTT

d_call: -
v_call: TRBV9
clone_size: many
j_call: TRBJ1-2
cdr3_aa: CASSAREYGDYTF
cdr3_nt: TGTGCCAGCAGCGCTAGAGAATACGGGGACTACACCTTC

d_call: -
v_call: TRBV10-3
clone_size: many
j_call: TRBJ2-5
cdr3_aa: CAISGGSGLQETQYF
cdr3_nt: TGTGCCATCAGTGGGGGTAGCGGCCTTCAAGAGACCCAGTACTTC

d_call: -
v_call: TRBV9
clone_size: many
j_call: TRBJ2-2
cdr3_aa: CASSVAAGSVGELFF
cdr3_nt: TGTGCCAGCAGCGTCGCGGCAGGGTCGGTCGGGGAGCTGTTTTTT

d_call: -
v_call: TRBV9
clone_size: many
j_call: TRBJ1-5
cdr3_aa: CASSVDAENQPQHF
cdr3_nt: TGTGCCAGCAGCGTAGACGCAGAAAATCAGCCCCAGCATTTT

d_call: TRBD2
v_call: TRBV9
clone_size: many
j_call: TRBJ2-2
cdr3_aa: CASSGLAGGLGELFF
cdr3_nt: TGTGCCAGCAGCGGACTAGCGGGGGGGCTGGGGGAGCTGTTTTTT

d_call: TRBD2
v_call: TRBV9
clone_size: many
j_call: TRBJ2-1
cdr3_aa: CASSPWTSGSYNEQFF
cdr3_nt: TGTGCCAGCAGCCCATGGACTAGCGGGTCCTACAATGAGCAGTTCTTC

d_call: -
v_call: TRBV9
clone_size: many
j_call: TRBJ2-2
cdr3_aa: CASSTRDTYTGELFF
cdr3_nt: TGTGCCAGCAGCACCCGGGACACTTACACCGGGGAGCTGTTTTTT

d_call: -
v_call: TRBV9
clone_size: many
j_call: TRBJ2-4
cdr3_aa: CASSPDPLRATLAKNIQYF
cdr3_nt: TGTGCCAGCAGCCCAGACCCCCTTAGGGCCACCTTAGCCAAAAACATTCAGTACTTC

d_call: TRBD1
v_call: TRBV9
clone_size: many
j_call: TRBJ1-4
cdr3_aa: CASSVGQGINEKLFF
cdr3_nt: TGTGCCAGCAGCGTAGGACAGGGGATTAATGAAAAACTGTTTTTT

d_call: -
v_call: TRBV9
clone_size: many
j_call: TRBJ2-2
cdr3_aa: CASSVDGRLAGELFF
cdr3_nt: TGTGCCAGCAGCGTAGACGGCCGGTTGGCCGGGGAGCTGTTTTTT

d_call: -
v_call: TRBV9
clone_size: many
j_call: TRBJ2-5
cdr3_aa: CASSVGRPGAQETQYF
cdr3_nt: TGTGCCAGCAGCGTCGGGAGGCCGGGGGCCCAAGAGACCCAGTACTTC

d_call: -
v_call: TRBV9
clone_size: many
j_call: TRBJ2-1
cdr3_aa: CASSVAPLGSYNEQFF
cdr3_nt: TGTGCCAGCAGCGTAGCTCCGCTAGGCTCCTACAATGAGCAGTTCTTC

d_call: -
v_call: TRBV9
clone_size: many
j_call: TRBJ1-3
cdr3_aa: CASSVAVAGNTIYF
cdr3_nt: TGTGCCAGCAGCGTAGCTGTCGCTGGAAACACCATATATTTT

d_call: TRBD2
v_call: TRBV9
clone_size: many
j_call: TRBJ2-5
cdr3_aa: CASSVAPSGGLGKETQYF
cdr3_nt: TGTGCCAGCAGCGTAGCCCCTAGCGGGGGCCTGGGAAAAGAGACCCAGTACTTC

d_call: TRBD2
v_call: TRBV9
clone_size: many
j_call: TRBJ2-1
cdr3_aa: CASSVGGVTSGMSSYNEQFF
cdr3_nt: TGTGCCAGCAGCGTAGGAGGAGTCACTAGCGGGATGAGCTCCTACAATGAGCAGTTCTTC

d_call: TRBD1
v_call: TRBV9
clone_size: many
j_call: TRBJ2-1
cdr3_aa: CASNRDRSYNEQFF
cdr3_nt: TGTGCCAGCAACCGGGACAGGTCCTACAATGAGCAGTTCTTC

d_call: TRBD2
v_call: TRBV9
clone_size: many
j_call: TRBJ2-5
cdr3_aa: CASSVSPGLAGLQETQYF
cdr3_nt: TGTGCCAGCAGCGTATCCCCAGGACTAGCGGGATTACAAGAGACCCAGTACTTC

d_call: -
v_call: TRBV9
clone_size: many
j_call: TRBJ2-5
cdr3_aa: CASSKGQKETQYF
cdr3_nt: TGTGCCAGCAGCAAAGGACAGAAAGAGACCCAGTACTTC

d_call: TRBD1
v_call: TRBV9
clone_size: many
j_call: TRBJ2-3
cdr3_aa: CASSPTGAGDTQYF
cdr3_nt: TGTGCCAGCAGCCCCACAGGGGCCGGGGATACGCAGTATTTT

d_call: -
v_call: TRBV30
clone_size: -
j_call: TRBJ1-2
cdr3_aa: CASTSGAGGYTF
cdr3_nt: TGTGCCTCTACGTCGGGGGCAGGGGGCTACACCTTC

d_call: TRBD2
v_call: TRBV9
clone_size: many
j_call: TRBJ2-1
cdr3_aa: CASSVSPVAGGPRNEQFF
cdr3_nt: TGTGCCAGCAGCGTAAGCCCAGTAGCGGGAGGGCCGCGAAATGAGCAGTTCTTC

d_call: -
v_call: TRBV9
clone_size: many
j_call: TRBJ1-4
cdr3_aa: CASSVGPGGRGTNEKLFF
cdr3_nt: TGTGCCAGCAGCGTTGGGCCGGGAGGCAGGGGTACTAATGAAAAACTGTTTTTT

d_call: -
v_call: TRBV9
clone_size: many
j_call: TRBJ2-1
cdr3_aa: CASSVARGGGGRNNEQFF
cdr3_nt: TGTGCCAGCAGCGTAGCTCGGGGTGGAGGGGGGAGAAACAATGAGCAGTTCTTC

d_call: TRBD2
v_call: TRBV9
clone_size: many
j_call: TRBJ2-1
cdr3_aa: CASSAPGLAGVINEQFF
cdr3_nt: TGTGCCAGCAGCGCCCCGGGACTAGCGGGAGTCATCAATGAGCAGTTCTTC

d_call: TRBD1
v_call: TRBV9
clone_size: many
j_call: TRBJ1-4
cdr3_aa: CASSATGLGEKLFF
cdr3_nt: TGTGCCAGCAGCGCGACAGGGTTAGGGGAAAAACTGTTTTTT

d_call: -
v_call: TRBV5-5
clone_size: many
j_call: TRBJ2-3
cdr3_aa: CASYPSTDTQYF
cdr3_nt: TGTGCCAGCTATCCTAGCACAGATACGCAGTATTTT